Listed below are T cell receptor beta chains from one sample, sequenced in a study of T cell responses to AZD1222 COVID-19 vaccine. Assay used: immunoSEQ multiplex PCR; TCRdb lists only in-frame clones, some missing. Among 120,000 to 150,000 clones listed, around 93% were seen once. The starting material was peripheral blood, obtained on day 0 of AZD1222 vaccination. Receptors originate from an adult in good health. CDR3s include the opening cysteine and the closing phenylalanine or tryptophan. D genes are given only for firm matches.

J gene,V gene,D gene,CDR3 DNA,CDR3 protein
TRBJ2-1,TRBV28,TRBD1,TGTGCCAGCATACCGGGACAGGGACACAATGAGCAGTTCTTC,CASIPGQGHNEQFF
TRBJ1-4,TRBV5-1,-,TGCGCCAGCAGCTTGGGGGGCACATTCAATGAAAAACTGTTTTTT,CASSLGGTFNEKLFF
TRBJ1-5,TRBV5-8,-,TGTGCCAGCAGCTTGGGACCTAGCAATCAGCCCCAGCATTTT,CASSLGPSNQPQHF
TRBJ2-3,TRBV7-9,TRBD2,TGTGCCAGCAGTCATACTAGCGCAGATACGCAGTATTTT,CASSHTSADTQYF
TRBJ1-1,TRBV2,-,TGTGCCAGCAGTGGACAACCGAACACTGAAGCTTTCTTT,CASSGQPNTEAFF
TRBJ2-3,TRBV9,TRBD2,TGTGCCAGCGGGACTAGAAATACAAATACGCAGTATTTT,CASGTRNTNTQYF
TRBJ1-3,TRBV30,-,TGTGCCTGGAGTGACACAGCTGGAAACACCATATATTTT,CAWSDTAGNTIYF
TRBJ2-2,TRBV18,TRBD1,TGTGCCAGCTCACCACCGACAGGGGGGATTACCGGGGAGCTGTTTTTT,CASSPPTGGITGELFF
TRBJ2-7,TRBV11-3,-,TGTGCCAGCAGCTTCCCGGGACTCCCTAACGAGCAGTACTTC,CASSFPGLPNEQYF
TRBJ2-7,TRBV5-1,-,TGCGCCAGCAGCTTGGTTGCGCCCTACGAGCAGTACTTC,CASSLVAPYEQYF
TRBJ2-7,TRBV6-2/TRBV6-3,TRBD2,TGTGCCAGCAGTCACCTGTTGGGGGGGGGCTACGAGCAGTACTTC,CASSHLLGGGYEQYF
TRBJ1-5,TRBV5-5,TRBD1,TGTGCCAGCAGCTTGAGCGTCCCCGCCGACAGGGCTCAGCCCCAGCATTTT,CASSLSVPADRAQPQHF
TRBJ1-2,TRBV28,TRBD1,TGTGCCAGCAGTTGGGCCCAGGACAGGTATGGCTACACCTTC,CASSWAQDRYGYTF
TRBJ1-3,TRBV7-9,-,TGTGCCAGCAGCTTAGCGTATACATCTGGAAACACCATATATTTT,CASSLAYTSGNTIYF
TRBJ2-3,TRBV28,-,TGTGCCAGCAACACCAGGCCGGGGAGCACAGATACGCAGTATTTT,CASNTRPGSTDTQYF